Listed here are 5 T cell receptor beta chains from one sample, sequenced in a study of PD-1 blockade in classical Hodgkin lymphoma (TCRdb year 2020). The protocol used for the library was the immunoSEQ multiplex PCR assay. TCRdb obtained this table from immuneACCESS and retained in-frame rearrangements with V and J assigned. These tables miss some clones; where compared with another copy, unresolved V genes account for less than half of the shortfall, and the remainder is unexplained. For this sample there are around 13,000 clones; 75% to 85% appear just once. Of the sample, about 25% is held by the ten largest clones. What the time point label conveys for this sample: cycle 2 day 1 (C2D1) of nivolumab. All trial patients had relapsed after autologous stem cell transplantation, with cohorts A, B and C differing in prior brentuximab vedotin exposure. Material: peripheral blood mononuclear cells (PBMCs), obtained before the second cycle of nivolumab. Receptor source: a human donor with classical Hodgkin lymphoma.

This rearrangement joins TRBV6-5 to TRBJ1-4; D may be TRBD1 (5 bases). V was trimmed by 5 bases and J by 7 bases, leaving 17 bases between them. CDR3 size: 15 residues. CDR1 and CDR2 (germline): MNHEY, SVGAGI. The CDR3 protein is CASSVRRVGGEKLFF. The DNA for the CDR3 is TGTGCCAGCAGTGTACGCAGGGTTGGTGGTGAAAAACTGTTTTTT.

The V gene is TRBV7-2, the J gene TRBJ2-6, with D uncertain. This CDR3 is 13 amino acids long. V was clipped by 4 bases and J by 0 bases, with 1 base between them. The germline V gene has CDR1 SGHTA and CDR2 FQGNSA. The CDR3 reads CASSYSGANVLTF. CDR3 bases: TGTGCCAGCAGCTACTCTGGGGCCAACGTCCTGACTTTC.

The chain is built from TRBV2 and TRBJ2-1, with D hard to call. CDR1 is SNHLY and CDR2 is FYNNEI in the germline V gene. The CDR3 sequence is 13 residues long. V was cut by 6 bases and J by 4 bases, with 10 bases left in between. CDR3 DNA: TGTGCCAGCAGCTCGACTCAATACAATGAGCAGTTCTTC. It specifies CASSSTQYNEQFF. Using reference TRBV2 and TRBJ2-1 for the parts outside the CDR3, the full variable domain is EPEVTQTPSHQVTQMGQEVILRCVPISNHLYFYWYRQILGQKVEFLVSFYNNEISEKSEIFDDQFSVERPDGSNFTLKIRSTKLEDSAMYFCASSSTQYNEQFFGPGTRLTVL.

The chain combines TRBV11-3 with TRBJ2-1; 10 bases map to TRBD2. The CDR3 is made up of 15 amino acids. Germline CDR1 SGHNT, CDR2 YENEEA. J lost 0 bases, V lost 6 bases, and 2 bases had no gene match. The CDR3 region is CASSRTSGSYNEQFF. CDR3 nucleotide sequence: TGTGCCAGCAGTCGGACTAGCGGCTCCTACAATGAGCAGTTCTTC.

This clone was seen more than once but under ten times. V gene TRBV4-3 combines with J gene TRBJ2-1; 8 nucleotides line up with TRBD2. Unmatched junction bases numbered 1, after V lost 0 bases and J lost 3 bases. The CDR3 extends over 15 amino acids. Germline values: CDR1 LGHNA, CDR2 YSLEER. Here the CDR3 reads CASSQDGTSYNEQFF. DNA for the CDR3: TGCGCCAGCAGCCAAGACGGGACTAGCTACAATGAGCAGTTCTTC.